This TCR beta chain was profiled in a study of shared clonotypes between healthy human individuals. At the deep level, the assay was run. The method was immunoSEQ multiplex PCR; TCRdb's version includes in-frame clones alone and lacks a portion of them. This sample has over a million clones, with 65% to 75% found just once. This CDR3 region has 15 residues. Losses at the gene ends were 8 bases for V and 2 bases for J; bases not matched to a gene: 10. CDR1 is SGHTA, CDR2 FQGNSA, per germline. The sequencing input was memory CD4+ T cells sorted from blood. Sample subset: CD45RA-negative fraction. This rearrangement joins TRBV7-2 to TRBJ2-3, with 7 bases lining up with TRBD1. The clonotype comes from a man younger than 35 in good health. Written as DNA, the CDR3 is TGTGCCAGCCCCCCAGGGGGACCAAACACAGATACGCAGTATTTT. It is translated as CASPPGGPNTDTQYF.